This T cell receptor (beta chain) originates from a study of cytomegalovirus exposure and HLA in healthy donors. Study-level points and caveats: The CMV antigen specificity of a few CMV-associated chains was confirmed through in vitro analysis.

Primers for the PCR totalled 60 Vbeta and 13 Jbeta. The method was immunoSEQ multiplex PCR; TCRdb's version includes in-frame clones alone and lacks a portion of them. The sample contains some 200,000 clones, 75% to 90% of which appear only once. As concerns this clone: The antigen is unknown.

The CDR3 totals 12 residues. Germline V gene data show CDR1 as SGHTA and CDR2 as FQGNSA. V gave up 5 bases and J gave up 8 bases, with 12 bases separating them. V usage is TRBV7-2 and J usage is TRBJ1-1; D gene uncertain. Specimen: PBMCs. This TCR was sampled from a woman between 18 and 30 years old in good health and CMV-seronegative. CDR3 sequence (DNA): TGTGCCAGCAGCCTCCGGGAGGGAGAAGCTTTCTTT. Translating it yields CASSLREGEAFF. Using reference TRBV7-2 and TRBJ1-1 for the parts outside the CDR3, the full variable domain is GAGVSQSPSNKVTEKGKDVELRCDPISGHTALYWYRQSLGQGLEFLIYFQGNSAPDKSGLPSDRFSAERTGGSVSTLTIQRTQQEDSAVYLCASSLREGEAFFGQGTRLTVV.